This T cell receptor (beta chain) is drawn from a study of graft-versus-host responses after intestinal transplantation. Across the study: As for transplant type, recipients had multivisceral, liver-intestinal, or isolated intestinal grafts. Notes on the study in general: Graft-donor T cell macrochimerism in patients accompanied high graft-versus-host to host-versus-graft clonal ratios in allografts.

As for this clone: Its antigen remains unknown. Within the sample, other DNA sequences also encode this same CDR3.

Tissue from the graft was processed to free its intraepithelial and lamina propria lymphocytes. The CDR3 extends over 12 amino acids. Germline V CDR1 and CDR2: MGHDK, SYGVNS. Profiling relied on immunoSEQ multiplex PCR, and the TCRdb table lists in-frame clones only, not all of them. The sample consists of roughly 4,500 clones, around three quarters of them appearing once. V usage is TRBV25-1 and J usage is TRBJ2-7; TRBD1 is a possible D gene (6 bases). The receptor was derived from a human patient who received an intestinal transplant, so some T cells may come from the graft donor. The material sequenced was ileum tissue, taken 17 days after transplant. The CDR3 region is CASSGDTYEQYV. CDR3 DNA: TGCGCCAGCAGTGGGGACACCTACGAGCAGTACGTC.